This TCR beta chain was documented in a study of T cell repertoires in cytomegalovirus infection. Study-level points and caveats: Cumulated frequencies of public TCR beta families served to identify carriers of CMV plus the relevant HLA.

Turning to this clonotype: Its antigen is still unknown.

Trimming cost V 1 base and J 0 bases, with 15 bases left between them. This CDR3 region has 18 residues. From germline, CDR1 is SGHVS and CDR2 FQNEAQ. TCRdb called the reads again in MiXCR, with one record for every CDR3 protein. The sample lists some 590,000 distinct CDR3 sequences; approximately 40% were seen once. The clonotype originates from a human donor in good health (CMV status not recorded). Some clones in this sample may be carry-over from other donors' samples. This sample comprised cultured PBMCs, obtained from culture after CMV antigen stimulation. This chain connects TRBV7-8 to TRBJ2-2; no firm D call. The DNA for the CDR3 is TGTGCCAGCAGCTTAGGGCCCCGGTTGGCAGCGAACACCGGGGAGCTGTTTTTT. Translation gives CASSLGPRLAANTGELFF.